The present T cell receptor (beta chain) was sequenced within a study of radiation and T cells in renal cell carcinoma. Across the study: Nephrectomy followed 15 Gy stereotactic body radiation by 4 weeks.

Only in-frame clones appear in the TCRdb table, and some are missing; sequencing was by immunoSEQ multiplex PCR. The sample shows approximately 150,000 clones, approximately 87% of them seen only once. Points from the study as a whole: Baseline intratumoral clonotype presence is unknown without pretreatment biopsies.

The time point here: baseline pretreatment blood. As to treatment: 15 Gy SBRT to primary tumor, nephrectomy 4 weeks later. As to this clone: The antigen is not known.

The V end lost 0 bases, the J end lost 11 bases, and 11 bases lay between the germline ends. Germline loops: CDR1 SGHRS, CDR2 YFSETQ. The CDR3 is 12 amino acids. Sample: blood, taken from a patient whose treatment included radiotherapy and nephrectomy. The sequence was collected from a woman aged 50 to 60 with renal cell carcinoma. This chain connects TRBV5-1 to TRBJ1-1; D possibly corresponds to TRBD1 (5 bases). The CDR3 region has the DNA TGCGCCAGCAGCTTGGGTTCAGGGCTGGCTTTCTTT. Residues: CASSLGSGLAFF.